The 15 T cell receptor beta chains presented below share a single source sample, sequenced in a study of T cell responses to AZD1222 COVID-19 vaccine. This table comes from immunoSEQ multiplex PCR, and its TCRdb copy is limited to in-frame clones, with some not included. The sample holds under 80,000 clones; approximately 80% are singletons and the top ten take 21%. Sample: peripheral blood, taken on day 0 of AZD1222 vaccination. These receptors were taken from an adult in good health.

Concerning this clone: Its ends do not fully match the called genes, so a read error is possible. V usage is TRBV9 and J usage is TRBJ1-2; D might be TRBD1 (6 bases). This CDR3 has 13 amino acids. Germline V CDR1 and CDR2: SGDLS, YYNGEE. CDR3 sequence: CASNGRGNDGYTF. The CDR3 coding sequence is TGTGCCAGCAACGGCAGGGGTAACGATGGCTACACCTTC.

V gene TRBV14 combines with J gene TRBJ2-1; 9 bases map to TRBD2. After removal of 0 bases from V and 7 bases from J, the junction contained 22 bases not matched to a gene. CDR1 and CDR2 from the germline V gene are SGHDN and FVKESK. There are 21 residues in the CDR3. The CDR3 DNA reads TGTGCCAGCAGCCAAGATTCTTGGGTAACGAATAGCGGGAGCCTGGGGAATGAGCAGTTCTTC. Encoded protein: CASSQDSWVTNSGSLGNEQFF.

J is TRBJ1-2 and V is TRBV12-3 or TRBV12-4; D gene ambiguous. V was clipped by 5 bases and J by 5 bases, with 3 bases between them. This CDR3 is 10 amino acids long. DNA of the CDR3: TGTGCCAGCAGTCGATATGGCTACACCTTC. This translates into CASSRYGYTF.

The CDR3 reads CASSSGLAGGAGELFF. CDR3 in DNA: TGTGCCAGCAGCTCAGGACTAGCGGGAGGGGCCGGGGAGCTGTTTTTT. The rearrangement links TRBV11-2 to TRBJ2-2; 15 nucleotides align to TRBD2. CDR3 size: 16 residues. Trimming removed 4 bases from V and 6 bases from J; junction bases left unmatched: 3. CDR1 SGHAT and CDR2 FQNNGV come from the germline V gene.

The chain joins TRBV19 to TRBJ1-1; TRBD1 matches at 9 bases. V shed 7 bases, J shed 2 bases, and the junction held 11 bases outside the gene matches. The CDR3 is 16 residues long. Germline V CDR1 and CDR2: LNHDA, SQIVND (reference sequence). The CDR3 DNA follows: TGTGCCAGTAACCTAGCTGGGACAGGGTCCAACACTGAAGCTTTCTTT. The encoded protein is CASNLAGTGSNTEAFF.

The rearrangement uses TRBV10-3 and TRBJ2-1; a weak D match, TRBD2 (5 bases). The CDR3 extends over 17 amino acids. V dropped 0 bases and J dropped 4 bases, with 16 bases sitting between them. Germline V gene lookup returns CDR1 ENHRY and CDR2 SYGVKD. Here the CDR3 reads CAISESGSERSYNEQFF. DNA for the CDR3: TGTGCCATCAGTGAGTCAGGCTCGGAGCGGAGTTACAATGAGCAGTTCTTC.

This CDR3 is CASSRQGATTGELFF. CDR3 coding DNA: TGTGCCAGCAGTAGACAGGGGGCGACCACCGGGGAGCTGTTTTTT. The chain joins TRBV28 to TRBJ2-2, with 10 positions matching TRBD1. V dropped 5 bases and J dropped 4; count of bases not matched to a gene: 4. CDR3 length: 15 residues. Per germline, CDR1 MDHEN and CDR2 SYDVKM.

This clone came up a few times. The rearrangement uses TRBV4-3 and TRBJ2-7, with 7 bases lining up with TRBD1. From germline, CDR1 is LGHNA and CDR2 YSLEER. V lost 1 base to trimming and J lost 3 bases; unmatched junction nucleotides: 3. The CDR3 totals 14 residues. The CDR3 reads CASSQGSGGYEQYF. The DNA of the CDR3 is TGCGCCAGCAGCCAAGGGTCAGGGGGCTACGAGCAGTACTTC.

This chain connects TRBV7-2 to TRBJ2-7, with 9 nucleotides matching TRBD1. The CDR3 extends over 13 amino acids. V lost 2 bases and J lost 5; bases outside the gene matches: 1. Germline CDR1 SGHTA, CDR2 FQGNSA. CDR3 nucleotide sequence: TGTGCCAGCAGCTTAACAGGGGGCGACGAGCAGTACTTC. This encodes CASSLTGGDEQYF. Combining the CDR3 with reference TRBV7-2 and TRBJ2-7 gives the whole variable domain GAGVSQSPSNKVTEKGKDVELRCDPISGHTALYWYRQSLGQGLEFLIYFQGNSAPDKSGLPSDRFSAERTGGSVSTLTIQRTQQEDSAVYLCASSLTGGDEQYFGPGTRLTVT.

The chain joins TRBV6-5 to TRBJ1-6; D is unclear. There are 14 residues in the CDR3. V gave up 4 bases and J gave up 8 bases, with 12 bases separating them. The germline CDR1 and CDR2 sequences are MNHEY and SVGAGI. CDR3 sequence: CASSSGQIHSPLHF. As DNA, the CDR3 is TGTGCCAGCAGTTCTGGGCAGATCCATTCACCCCTCCACTTT.

The V gene is TRBV7-6, the J gene TRBJ2-3; D gene ambiguous. Germline assignment: CDR1 SGHVS and CDR2 FNYEAQ. The CDR3 consists of 15 residues. Trimming shortened V by 5 bases and J by 1 base, and 13 bases separated the two germline ends. Here the CDR3 DNA reads TGTGCCAGCAGCCGACTTCTGCTGGGCACAGATACGCAGTATTTT. It yields the protein CASSRLLLGTDTQYF.

The genes are TRBV10-3 and TRBJ1-6; D is ambiguous. Germline-derived CDR1 and CDR2 are ENHRY and SYGVKD. This CDR3 comprises 13 residues. The V gene lost 7 bases and the J gene lost 12 bases, with 16 bases spanning the gap. The CDR3 here is CAITPDGIEPLHF. CDR3 coding DNA: TGTGCCATCACCCCGGACGGGATTGAACCCCTCCACTTT.

By share of the sample, this clone is medium-sized. The chain combines TRBV6-6 with TRBJ2-1; no clear D gene. Per germline, CDR1 MNHNY and CDR2 SVGAGI (reference sequence). The V gene lost 5 bases and the J gene lost 0 bases, with 17 bases spanning the gap. CDR3 length: 17 amino acids. CDR3 in amino acids: CASSRLFPWSSYNEQFF. CDR3 sequence (DNA): TGTGCCAGCAGTCGTCTTTTCCCCTGGAGCTCCTACAATGAGCAGTTCTTC.

The V gene is TRBV7-3, the J gene TRBJ2-1; D is possibly TRBD2 (6 bases). The germline CDR1 and CDR2 sequences are SGHTA and FQGTGA. CDR3 size: 14 residues. Trimming took 5 bases from V and 5 from J, leaving 13 bases between them. CDR3 in DNA: TGTGCCAGCAGCATAATGGGGGGTAACAATGAGCAGTTCTTC. Translation: CASSIMGGNNEQFF.

The V and J genes are TRBV19 and TRBJ2-1, with D unresolved. Germline V lookup: CDR1 LNHDA, CDR2 SQIVND (reference sequence). The CDR3 has 14 residues. Trimming left V 6 bases short and J 3 bases short, with 12 bases between. CDR3 residues: CASSGYELYNEQFF. CDR3 in DNA: TGTGCCAGTAGCGGCTACGAACTCTACAATGAGCAGTTCTTC.